This T cell receptor beta chain derives from a study of shared clonotypes between healthy human individuals. The data were produced by immunoSEQ multiplex PCR, yet TCRdb's version contains in-frame clones alone and is incomplete. The data hold 550,000 to 700,000 clones, with around four fifths observed a single time. J lost 8 bases, V lost 0 bases, and 8 bases had no gene match. This CDR3 contains 15 residues. In germline, CDR1 is SGDLS, CDR2 YYNGEE. This chain uses TRBV9 with TRBJ2-1; 7 bases line up with TRBD2. The sample consisted of memory CD4+ T cells sorted from blood. Sample subset: CD45RA-negative fraction. This receptor was obtained from a woman aged 25 to 45 in good health. In nucleotides, the CDR3 is TGTGCCAGCAGCGTAGGTCGGGACTATTGGGATGAGCAGTTCTTC. Translation gives CASSVGRDYWDEQFF.